This entry describes one TCR beta chain. Germline V gene lookup returns CDR1 KGHSH and CDR2 LQKENI. The V segment lost 3 bases and the J segment 7 bases; nucleotides outside the gene matches: 5. The CDR3 spans 14 residues. The PCR was carried out with 60 Vbeta primers and 13 Jbeta primers. Sequencing was performed with immunoSEQ multiplex PCR; in TCRdb, only in-frame clones are kept and a portion is missing. The table shows about 160,000 clones, with 60% to 80% occurring only once. This specimen comes from a study of cytomegalovirus exposure and HLA in healthy donors. This clonotype was obtained from a woman aged 50 to 60 in good health and CMV-seropositive. Specimen: PBMCs. The rearrangement links TRBV18 to TRBJ1-4; 7 positions match TRBD1. The CDR3 coding sequence is TGTGCCAGCTCACCGCGACAGGGTAGTGAAAAACTGTTTTTT. Translated: CASSPRQGSEKLFF.